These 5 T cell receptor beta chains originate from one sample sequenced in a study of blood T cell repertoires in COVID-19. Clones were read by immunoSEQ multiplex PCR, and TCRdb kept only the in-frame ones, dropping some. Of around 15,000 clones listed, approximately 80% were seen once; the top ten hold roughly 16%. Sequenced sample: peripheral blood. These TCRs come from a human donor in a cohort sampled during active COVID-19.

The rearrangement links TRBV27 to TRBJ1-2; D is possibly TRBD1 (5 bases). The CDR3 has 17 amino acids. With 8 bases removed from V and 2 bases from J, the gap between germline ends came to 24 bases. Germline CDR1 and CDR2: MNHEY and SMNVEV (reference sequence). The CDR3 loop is CASASRGTTLSNYGYTF. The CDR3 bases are TGTGCCAGCGCCTCACGGGGGACGACTTTATCGAACTATGGCTACACCTTC.

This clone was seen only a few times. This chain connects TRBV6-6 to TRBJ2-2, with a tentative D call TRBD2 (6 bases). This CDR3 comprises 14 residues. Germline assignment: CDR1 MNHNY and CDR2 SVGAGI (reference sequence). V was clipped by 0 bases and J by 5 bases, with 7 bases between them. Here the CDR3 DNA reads TGTGCCAGCAGTTACTCGGAGGGGACCGGGGAGCTGTTTTTT. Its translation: CASSYSEGTGELFF.

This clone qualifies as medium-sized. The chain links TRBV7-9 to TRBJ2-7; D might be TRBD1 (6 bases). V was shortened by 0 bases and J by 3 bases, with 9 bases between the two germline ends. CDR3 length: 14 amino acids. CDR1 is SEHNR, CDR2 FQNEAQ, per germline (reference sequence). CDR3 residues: CASSLATGRYEQYF. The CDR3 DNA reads TGTGCCAGCAGCTTAGCCACAGGGCGCTACGAGCAGTACTTC.

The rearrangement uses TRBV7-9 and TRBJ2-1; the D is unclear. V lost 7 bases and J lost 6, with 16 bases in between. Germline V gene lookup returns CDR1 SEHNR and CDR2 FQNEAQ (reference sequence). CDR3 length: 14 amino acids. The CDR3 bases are TGTGCCAGCATGGTAACAACCACCCCCAATGAGCAGTTCTTC. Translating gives CASMVTTTPNEQFF.

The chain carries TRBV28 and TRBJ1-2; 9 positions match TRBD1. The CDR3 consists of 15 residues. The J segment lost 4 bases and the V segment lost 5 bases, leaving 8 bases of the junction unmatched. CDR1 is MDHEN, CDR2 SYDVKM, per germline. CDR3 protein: CASSRKTGGSYGYTF. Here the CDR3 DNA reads TGTGCCAGCAGTCGCAAGACAGGGGGGAGCTATGGCTACACCTTC.